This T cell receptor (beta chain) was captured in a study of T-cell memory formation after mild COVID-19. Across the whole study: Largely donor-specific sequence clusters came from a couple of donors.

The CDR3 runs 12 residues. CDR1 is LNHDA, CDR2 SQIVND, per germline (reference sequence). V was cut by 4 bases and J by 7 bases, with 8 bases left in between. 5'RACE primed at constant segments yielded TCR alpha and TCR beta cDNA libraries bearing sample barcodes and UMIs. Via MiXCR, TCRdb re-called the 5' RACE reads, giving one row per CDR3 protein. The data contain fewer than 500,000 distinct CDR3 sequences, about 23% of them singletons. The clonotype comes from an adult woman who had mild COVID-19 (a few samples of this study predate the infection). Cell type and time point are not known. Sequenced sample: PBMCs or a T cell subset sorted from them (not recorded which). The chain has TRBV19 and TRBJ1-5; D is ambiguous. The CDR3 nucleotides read TGTGCCAGTAGTACACATTTACAGCCCCAGCATTTT. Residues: CASSTHLQPQHF.